This TCR beta chain was identified in a study of identical twins. V lost 4 bases and J 6 bases, leaving 16 bases between the germline ends. This CDR3 has 15 residues. Through template switching, a universal primer site was introduced, and the cDNA contained unique molecular identifiers. Via MiXCR, TCRdb re-called the 5' RACE reads, giving one row per CDR3 protein. This table has around 510,000 distinct CDR3 sequences, around an eighth appearing once. These data are also associated with another study on yellow fever vaccine responses in identical twins.

J is TRBJ2-1 and V is TRBV12-3 or TRBV12-4; D possibly corresponds to TRBD1 (6 bases). The source is a young woman in good health. Sequencing was performed on CD4+ T cells sorted from blood. CDR3 protein: CASSSYRDITNEQFF. CDR3 DNA sequence: TGTGCCAGCAGTTCATACCGGGACATTACCAATGAGCAGTTCTTC.